This T cell receptor beta chain was observed in a study of T cells after yellow fever vaccination. This clonotype was seen repeatedly, ten times or more. In TCRdb, the 5' RACE reads were re-called with MiXCR into one record per CDR3 protein. The table includes roughly 170,000 distinct CDR3 sequences, around 9% detected once. The germline V gene encodes CDR1 SGHRS and CDR2 YFSETQ. This CDR3 region has 13 residues. V shed 2 bases and J shed 4 bases, with 8 bases lying between them. Here the sequenced sample was CD8+ T cells sorted from PBMCs, taken 45 days after the yellow fever booster vaccination. The V gene is TRBV5-1, the J gene TRBJ2-3, with a weak D call TRBD2 (5 bases). The source of this sequence is a man between 18 and 35 years old who received the YFV17D yellow fever vaccine. CDR3 in DNA: TGCGCCAGCAGCTTTAGCGTTTCAGATACGCAGTATTTT. Amino acid sequence: CASSFSVSDTQYF.